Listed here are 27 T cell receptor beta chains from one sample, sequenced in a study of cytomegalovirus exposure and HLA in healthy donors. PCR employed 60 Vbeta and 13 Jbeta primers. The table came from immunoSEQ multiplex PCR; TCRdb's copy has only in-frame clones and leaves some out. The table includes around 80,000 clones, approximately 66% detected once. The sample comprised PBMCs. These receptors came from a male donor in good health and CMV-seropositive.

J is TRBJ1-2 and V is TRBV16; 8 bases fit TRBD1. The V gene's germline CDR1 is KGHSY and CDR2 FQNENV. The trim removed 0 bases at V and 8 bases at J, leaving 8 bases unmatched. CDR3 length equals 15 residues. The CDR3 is CASSQSPDRAGGYTF. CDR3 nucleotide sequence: TGTGCCAGCAGCCAATCCCCGGACAGGGCCGGCGGCTACACCTTC. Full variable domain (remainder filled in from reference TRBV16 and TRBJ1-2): GEEVAQTPKHLVRGEGQKAKLYCAPIKGHSYVFWYQQVLKNEFKFLISFQNENVFDETGMPKERFSAKCLPNSPCSLEIQATKLEDSAVYFCASSQSPDRAGGYTFGSGTRLTVV.

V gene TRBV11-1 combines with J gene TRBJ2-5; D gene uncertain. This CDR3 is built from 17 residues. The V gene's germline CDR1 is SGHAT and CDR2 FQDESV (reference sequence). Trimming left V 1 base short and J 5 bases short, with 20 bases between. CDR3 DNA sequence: TGTGCCAGCAGCTTAGTAGGTATGAGTACTACGGCGGAGACCCAGTACTTC. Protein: CASSLVGMSTTAETQYF.

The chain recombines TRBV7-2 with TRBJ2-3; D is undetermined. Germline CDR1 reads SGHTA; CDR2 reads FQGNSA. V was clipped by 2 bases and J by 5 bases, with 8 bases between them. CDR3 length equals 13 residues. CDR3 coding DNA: TGTGCCAGCAGCTTAACGGTCGGAGATACGCAGTATTTT. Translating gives CASSLTVGDTQYF.

The CDR3 sequence is CASSRGGTMNTEAFF. CDR3 coding DNA: TGTGCCAGCAGCAGGGGGGGGACAATGAACACTGAAGCTTTCTTT. The J gene is TRBJ1-1, the V gene TRBV21-1. TRBV21-1 is designated a pseudogene. CDR3 size: 15 residues.

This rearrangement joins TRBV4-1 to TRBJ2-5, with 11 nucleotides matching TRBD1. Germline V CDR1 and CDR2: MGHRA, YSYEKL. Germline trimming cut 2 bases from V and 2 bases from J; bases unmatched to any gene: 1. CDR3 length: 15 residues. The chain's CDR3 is CASSQRDRGQETQYF. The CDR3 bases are TGCGCCAGCAGCCAAAGGGACAGGGGGCAAGAGACCCAGTACTTC.

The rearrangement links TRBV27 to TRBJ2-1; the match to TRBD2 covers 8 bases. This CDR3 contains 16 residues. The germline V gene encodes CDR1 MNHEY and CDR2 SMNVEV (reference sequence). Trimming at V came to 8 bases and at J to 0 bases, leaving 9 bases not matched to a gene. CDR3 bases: TGTGCCAGCTTTTCGACTAGCGAGAGCTCCTACAATGAGCAGTTCTTC. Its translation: CASFSTSESSYNEQFF.

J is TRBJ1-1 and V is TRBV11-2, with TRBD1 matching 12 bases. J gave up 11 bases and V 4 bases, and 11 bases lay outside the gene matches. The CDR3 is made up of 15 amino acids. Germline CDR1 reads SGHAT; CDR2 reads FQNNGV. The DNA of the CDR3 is TGTGCCAGCAGCTCCGGGACAGGGGGCATAATATTGGCTTTCTTT. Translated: CASSSGTGGIILAFF.

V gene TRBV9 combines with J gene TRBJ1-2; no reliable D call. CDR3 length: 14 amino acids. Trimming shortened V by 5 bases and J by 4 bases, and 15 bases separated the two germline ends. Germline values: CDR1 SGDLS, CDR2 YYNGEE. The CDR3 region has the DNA TGTGCCAGCAGTGGCCAGATGGTTTCCTATGGCTACACCTTC. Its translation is CASSGQMVSYGYTF.

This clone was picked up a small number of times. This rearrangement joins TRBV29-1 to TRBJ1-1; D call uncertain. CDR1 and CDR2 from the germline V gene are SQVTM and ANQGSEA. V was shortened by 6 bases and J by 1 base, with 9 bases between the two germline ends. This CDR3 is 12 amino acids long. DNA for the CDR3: TGCAGCGTAGAGGTTGAGAACACTGAAGCTTTCTTT. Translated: CSVEVENTEAFF.

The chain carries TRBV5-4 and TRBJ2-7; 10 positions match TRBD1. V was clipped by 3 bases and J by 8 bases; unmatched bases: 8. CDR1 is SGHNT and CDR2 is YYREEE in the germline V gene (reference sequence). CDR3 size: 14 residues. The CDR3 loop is CASSSMGQGLQQYF. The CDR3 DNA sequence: TGTGCCAGCAGCTCGATGGGACAGGGGTTGCAGCAGTACTTC.

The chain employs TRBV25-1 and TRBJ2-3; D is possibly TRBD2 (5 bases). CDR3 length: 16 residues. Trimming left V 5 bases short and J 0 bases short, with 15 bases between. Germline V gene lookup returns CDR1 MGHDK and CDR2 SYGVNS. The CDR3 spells CASSTGPGLSTDTQYF. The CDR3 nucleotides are TGTGCCAGCAGTACCGGGCCCGGACTCAGCACAGATACGCAGTATTTT.

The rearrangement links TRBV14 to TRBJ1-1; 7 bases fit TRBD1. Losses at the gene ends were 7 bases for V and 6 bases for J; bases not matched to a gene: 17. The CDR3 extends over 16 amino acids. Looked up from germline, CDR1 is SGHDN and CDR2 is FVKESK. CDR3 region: CASTLGGQPRFAEAFF. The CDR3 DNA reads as TGTGCCAGCACCCTTGGGGGACAGCCTCGATTCGCTGAAGCTTTCTTT.

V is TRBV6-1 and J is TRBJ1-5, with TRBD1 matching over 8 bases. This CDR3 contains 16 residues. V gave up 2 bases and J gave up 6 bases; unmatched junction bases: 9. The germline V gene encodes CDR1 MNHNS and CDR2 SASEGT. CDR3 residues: CASSEPTRGPGQPQHF. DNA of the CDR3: TGTGCCAGCAGTGAACCAACCAGGGGGCCGGGTCAGCCCCAGCATTTT.

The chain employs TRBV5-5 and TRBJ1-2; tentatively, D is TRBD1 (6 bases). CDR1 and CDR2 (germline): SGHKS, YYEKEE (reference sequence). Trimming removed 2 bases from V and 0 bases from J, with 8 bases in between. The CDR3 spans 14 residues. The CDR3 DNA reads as TGTGCCAGCAGCTTTACAGGGTCTAACTATGGCTACACCTTC. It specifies CASSFTGSNYGYTF.

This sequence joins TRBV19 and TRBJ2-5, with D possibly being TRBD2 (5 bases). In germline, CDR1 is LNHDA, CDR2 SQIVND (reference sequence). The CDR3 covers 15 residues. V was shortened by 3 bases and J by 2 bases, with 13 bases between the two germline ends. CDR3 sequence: CASSIYGVPQETQYF. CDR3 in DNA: TGTGCCAGTAGTATTTACGGGGTTCCGCAAGAGACCCAGTACTTC. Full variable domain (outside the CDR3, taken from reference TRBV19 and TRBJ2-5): DGGITQSPKYLFRKEGQNVTLSCEQNLNHDAMYWYRQDPGQGLRLIYYSQIVNDFQKGDIAEGYSVSREKKESFPLTVTSAQKNPTAFYLCASSIYGVPQETQYFGPGTRLLVL.

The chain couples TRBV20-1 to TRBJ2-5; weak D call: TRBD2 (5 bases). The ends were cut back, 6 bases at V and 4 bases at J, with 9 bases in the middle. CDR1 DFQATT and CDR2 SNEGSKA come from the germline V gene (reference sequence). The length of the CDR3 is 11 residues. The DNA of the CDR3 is TGCAGTGCGCGGACTCGAGAGACCCAGTACTTC. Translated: CSARTRETQYF.

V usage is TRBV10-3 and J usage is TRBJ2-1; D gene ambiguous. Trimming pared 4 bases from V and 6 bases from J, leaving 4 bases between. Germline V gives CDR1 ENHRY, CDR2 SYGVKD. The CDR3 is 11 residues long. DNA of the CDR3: TGTGCCATCAGTGCTAGCAATGAGCAGTTCTTC. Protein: CAISASNEQFF.

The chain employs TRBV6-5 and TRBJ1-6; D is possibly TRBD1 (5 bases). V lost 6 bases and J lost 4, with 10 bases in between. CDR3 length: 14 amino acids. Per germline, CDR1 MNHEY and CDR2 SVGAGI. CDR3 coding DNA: TGTGCCAGCAGGGGGGGACGTTATAATTCACCCCTCCACTTT. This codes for CASRGGRYNSPLHF.

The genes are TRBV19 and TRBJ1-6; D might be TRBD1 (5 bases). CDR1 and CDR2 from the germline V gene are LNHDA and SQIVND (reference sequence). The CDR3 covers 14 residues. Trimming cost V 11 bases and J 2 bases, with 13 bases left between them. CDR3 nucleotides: TGTGCCTCCCGGGGGGGGGCCTATAATTCACCCCTCCACTTT. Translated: CASRGGAYNSPLHF.

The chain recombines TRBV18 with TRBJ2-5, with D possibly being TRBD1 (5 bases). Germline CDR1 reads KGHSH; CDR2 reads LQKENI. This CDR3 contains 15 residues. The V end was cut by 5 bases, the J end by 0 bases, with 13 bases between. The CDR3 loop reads CASSSTDTNQETQYF. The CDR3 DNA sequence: TGTGCCAGCTCAAGCACGGACACCAACCAAGAGACCCAGTACTTC.

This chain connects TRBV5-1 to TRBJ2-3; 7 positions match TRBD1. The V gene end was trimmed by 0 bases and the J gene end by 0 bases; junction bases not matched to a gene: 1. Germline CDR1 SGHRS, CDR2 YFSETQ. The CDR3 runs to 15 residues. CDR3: CASSLVRGSTDTQYF. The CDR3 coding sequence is TGCGCCAGCAGCTTGGTCAGGGGGAGCACAGATACGCAGTATTTT.

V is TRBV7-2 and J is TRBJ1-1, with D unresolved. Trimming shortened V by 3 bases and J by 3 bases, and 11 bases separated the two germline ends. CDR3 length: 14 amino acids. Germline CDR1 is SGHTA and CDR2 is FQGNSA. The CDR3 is CASSFPLRHTEAFF. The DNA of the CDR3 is TGTGCCAGCAGCTTCCCCCTCAGGCACACTGAAGCTTTCTTT.

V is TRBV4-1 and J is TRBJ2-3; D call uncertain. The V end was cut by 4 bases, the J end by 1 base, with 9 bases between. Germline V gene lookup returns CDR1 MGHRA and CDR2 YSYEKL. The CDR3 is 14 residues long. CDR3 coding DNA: TGCGCCAGCAGCCTATTACCGGGCACAGATACGCAGTATTTT. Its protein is CASSLLPGTDTQYF.

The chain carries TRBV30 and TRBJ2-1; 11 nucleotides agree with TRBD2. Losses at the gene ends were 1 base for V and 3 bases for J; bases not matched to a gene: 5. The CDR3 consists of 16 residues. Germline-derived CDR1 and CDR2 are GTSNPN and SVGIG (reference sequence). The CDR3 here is CAWSALTSGSYNEQFF. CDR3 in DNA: TGTGCCTGGAGTGCCCTTACTAGCGGGAGCTACAATGAGCAGTTCTTC.

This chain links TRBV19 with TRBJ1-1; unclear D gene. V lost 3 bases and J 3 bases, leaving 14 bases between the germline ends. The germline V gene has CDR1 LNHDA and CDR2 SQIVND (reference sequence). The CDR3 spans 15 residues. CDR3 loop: CASSMTEYSDTEAFF. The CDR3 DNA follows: TGTGCCAGTAGTATGACGGAGTATTCGGACACTGAAGCTTTCTTT.

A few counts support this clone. DNA of the CDR3: TGTGCCAGCAGCCTGGCGGGACAGGGGGCGGACGAGCAGTACTTC. It specifies CASSLAGQGADEQYF. The chain employs TRBV7-6 and TRBJ2-7, with 12 positions matching TRBD1. CDR1 is SGHVS and CDR2 is FNYEAQ in the germline V gene. After removal of 5 bases from V and 5 bases from J, the junction contained 7 bases not matched to a gene. This CDR3 is built from 15 residues. Full variable domain (rest looked up from reference TRBV7-6 and TRBJ2-7): GAGVSQSPRYKVTKRGQDVALRCDPISGHVSLYWYRQALGQGPEFLTYFNYEAQQDKSGLPNDRFSAERPEGSISTLTIQRTEQRDSAMYRCASSLAGQGADEQYFGPGTRLTVT.

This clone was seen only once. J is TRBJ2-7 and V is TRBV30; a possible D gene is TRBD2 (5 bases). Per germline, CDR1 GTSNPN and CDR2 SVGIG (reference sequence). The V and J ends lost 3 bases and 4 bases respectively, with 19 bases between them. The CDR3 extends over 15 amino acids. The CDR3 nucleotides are TGTGCCTGGAGCGGAGCGGACGGAGATCCTTACGAGCAGTACTTC. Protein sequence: CAWSGADGDPYEQYF.